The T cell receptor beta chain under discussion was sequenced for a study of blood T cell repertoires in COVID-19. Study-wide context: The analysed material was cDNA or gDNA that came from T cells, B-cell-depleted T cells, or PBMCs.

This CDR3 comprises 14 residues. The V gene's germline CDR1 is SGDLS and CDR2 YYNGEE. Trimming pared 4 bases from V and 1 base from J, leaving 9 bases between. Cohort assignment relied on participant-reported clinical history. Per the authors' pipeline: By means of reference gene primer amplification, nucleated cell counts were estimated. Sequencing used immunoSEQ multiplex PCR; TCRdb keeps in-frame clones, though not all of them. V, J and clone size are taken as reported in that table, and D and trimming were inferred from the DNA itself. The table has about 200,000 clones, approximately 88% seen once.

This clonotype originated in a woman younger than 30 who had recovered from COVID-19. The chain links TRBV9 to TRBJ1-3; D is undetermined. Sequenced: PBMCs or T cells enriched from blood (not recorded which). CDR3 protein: CASSPSGSGNTIYF. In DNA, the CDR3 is TGTGCCAGCAGCCCCTCCGGTTCTGGAAACACCATATATTTT. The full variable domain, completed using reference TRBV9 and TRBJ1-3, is DSGVTQTPKHLITATGQRVTLRCSPRSGDLSVYWYQQSLDQGLQFLIQYYNGEERAKGNILERFSAQQFPDLHSELNLSSLELGDSALYFCASSPSGSGNTIYFGEGSWLTVV.